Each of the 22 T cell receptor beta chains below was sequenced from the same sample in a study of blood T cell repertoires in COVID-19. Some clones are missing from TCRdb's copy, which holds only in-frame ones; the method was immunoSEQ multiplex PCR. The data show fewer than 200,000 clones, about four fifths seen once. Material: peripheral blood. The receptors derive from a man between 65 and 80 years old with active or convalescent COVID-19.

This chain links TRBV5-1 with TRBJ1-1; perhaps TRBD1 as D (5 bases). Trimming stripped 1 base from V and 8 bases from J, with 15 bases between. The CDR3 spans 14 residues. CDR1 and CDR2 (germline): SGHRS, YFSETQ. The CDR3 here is CASSLWGGDREAFF. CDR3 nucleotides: TGCGCCAGCAGCTTGTGGGGCGGGGATCGGGAAGCTTTCTTT.

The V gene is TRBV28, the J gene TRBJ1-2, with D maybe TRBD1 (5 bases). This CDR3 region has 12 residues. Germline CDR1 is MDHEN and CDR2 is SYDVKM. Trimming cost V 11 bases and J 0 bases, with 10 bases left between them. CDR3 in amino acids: CAGGLPNYGYTF. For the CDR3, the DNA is TGTGCCGGGGGACTTCCTAACTATGGCTACACCTTC.

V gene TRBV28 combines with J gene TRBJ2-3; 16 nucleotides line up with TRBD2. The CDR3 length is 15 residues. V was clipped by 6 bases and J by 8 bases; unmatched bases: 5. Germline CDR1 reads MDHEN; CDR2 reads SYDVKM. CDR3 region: CASRGTSGRAGTQYF. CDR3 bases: TGTGCCAGCAGGGGGACTAGCGGGAGGGCGGGTACGCAGTATTTT.

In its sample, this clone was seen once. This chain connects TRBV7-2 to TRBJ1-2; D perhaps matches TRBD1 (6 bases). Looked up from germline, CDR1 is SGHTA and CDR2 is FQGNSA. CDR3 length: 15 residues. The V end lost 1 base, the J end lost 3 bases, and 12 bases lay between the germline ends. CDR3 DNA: TGTGCCAGCAGCTTAGAACAGGGTCTAGACTATGGCTACACCTTC. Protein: CASSLEQGLDYGYTF.

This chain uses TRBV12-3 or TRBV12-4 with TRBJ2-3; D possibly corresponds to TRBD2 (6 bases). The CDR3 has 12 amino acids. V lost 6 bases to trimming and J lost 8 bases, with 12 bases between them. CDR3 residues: CASSHWGGTQYF. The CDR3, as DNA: TGTGCCAGCAGCCACTGGGGAGGTACGCAGTATTTT.

The CDR3 here is CASSYSDSATDYTF. The CDR3 DNA reads TGTGCCAGCAGTTACTCGGACAGCGCGACAGACTACACCTTC. V gene TRBV6-6 combines with J gene TRBJ1-2, with a tentative D call TRBD1 (6 bases). The CDR3 contains 14 residues. Germline CDR1 reads MNHNY; CDR2 reads SVGAGI (reference sequence). Trimming shortened V by 0 bases and J by 10 bases, and 15 bases separated the two germline ends.

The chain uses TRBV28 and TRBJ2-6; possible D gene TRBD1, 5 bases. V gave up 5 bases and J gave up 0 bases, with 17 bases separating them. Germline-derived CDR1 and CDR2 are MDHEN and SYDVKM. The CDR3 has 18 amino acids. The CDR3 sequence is CASSGSQGSGSGANVLTF. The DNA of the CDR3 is TGTGCCAGCAGTGGCTCCCAGGGTTCCGGCTCTGGGGCCAACGTCCTGACTTTC.

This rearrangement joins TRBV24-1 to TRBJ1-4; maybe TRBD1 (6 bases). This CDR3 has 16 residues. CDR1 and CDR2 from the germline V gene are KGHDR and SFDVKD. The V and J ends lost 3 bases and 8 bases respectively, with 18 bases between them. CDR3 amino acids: CATSDTGTSPPEKLFF. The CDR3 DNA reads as TGTGCCACCAGTGATACCGGGACATCGCCCCCGGAAAAACTGTTTTTT.

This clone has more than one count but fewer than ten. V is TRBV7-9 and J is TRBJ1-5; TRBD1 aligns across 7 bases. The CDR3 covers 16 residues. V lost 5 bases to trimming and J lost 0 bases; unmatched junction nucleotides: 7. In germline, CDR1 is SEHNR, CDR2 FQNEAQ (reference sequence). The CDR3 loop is CASSRQGGGSNQPQHF. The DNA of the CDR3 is TGTGCCAGCAGCCGACAGGGTGGGGGTAGCAATCAGCCCCAGCATTTT.

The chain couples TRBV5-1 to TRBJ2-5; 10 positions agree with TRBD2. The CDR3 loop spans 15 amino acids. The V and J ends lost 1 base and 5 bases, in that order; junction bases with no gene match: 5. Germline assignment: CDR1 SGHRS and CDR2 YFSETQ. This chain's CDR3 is CASSLSGTSAETQYF. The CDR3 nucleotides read TGCGCCAGCAGCTTGTCCGGGACTAGCGCGGAGACCCAGTACTTC.

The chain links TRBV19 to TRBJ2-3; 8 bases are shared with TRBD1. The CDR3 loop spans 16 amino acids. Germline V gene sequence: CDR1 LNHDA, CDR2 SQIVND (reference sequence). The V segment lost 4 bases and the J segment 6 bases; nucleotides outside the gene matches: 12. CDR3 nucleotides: TGTGCCAGTAGTAGGCGGGACAGGATGTTTTCGGATACGCAGTATTTT. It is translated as CASSRRDRMFSDTQYF.

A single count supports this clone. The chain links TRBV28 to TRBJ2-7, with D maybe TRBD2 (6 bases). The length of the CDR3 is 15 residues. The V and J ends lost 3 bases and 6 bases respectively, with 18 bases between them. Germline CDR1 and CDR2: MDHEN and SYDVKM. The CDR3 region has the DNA TGTGCCAGCAGTTTGGCGGGGCGCCACCTGCTCGAGCAGTACTTC. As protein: CASSLAGRHLLEQYF.

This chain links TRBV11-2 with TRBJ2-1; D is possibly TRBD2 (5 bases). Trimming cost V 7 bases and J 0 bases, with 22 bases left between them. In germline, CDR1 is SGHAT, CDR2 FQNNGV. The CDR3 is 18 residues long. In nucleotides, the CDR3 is TGTGCCAGCACCTCCGAGGACTCCTTGCCTCTCTCCTACAATGAGCAGTTCTTC. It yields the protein CASTSEDSLPLSYNEQFF.

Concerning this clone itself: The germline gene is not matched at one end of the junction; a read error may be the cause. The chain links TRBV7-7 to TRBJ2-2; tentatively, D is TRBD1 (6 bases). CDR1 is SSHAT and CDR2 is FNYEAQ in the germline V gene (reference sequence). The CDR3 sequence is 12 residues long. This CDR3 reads CASSAGVGELFF. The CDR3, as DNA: TGTGCTAGCAGCGCAGGGGTCGGGGAGCTGTTTTTT.

CDR3 coding DNA: TGTGCCAGCAGTCGACAGGGGGCCCGGGGTGAAAAACTGTTTTTT. It specifies CASSRQGARGEKLFF. The rearrangement uses TRBV6-2 or TRBV6-3 and TRBJ1-4; 10 nucleotides align to TRBD1. With V trimmed by 5 bases and J by 7 bases, 7 bases remained unmatched. CDR3 length: 15 amino acids. CDR1 and CDR2 from the germline V gene are MNHEY and SVGEGT.

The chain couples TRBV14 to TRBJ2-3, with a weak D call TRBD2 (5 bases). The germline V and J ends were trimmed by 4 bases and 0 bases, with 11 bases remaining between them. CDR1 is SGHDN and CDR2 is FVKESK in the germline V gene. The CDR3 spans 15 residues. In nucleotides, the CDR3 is TGTGCCAGCAGCCGTGGACTGGGCAGCACAGATACGCAGTATTTT. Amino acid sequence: CASSRGLGSTDTQYF.

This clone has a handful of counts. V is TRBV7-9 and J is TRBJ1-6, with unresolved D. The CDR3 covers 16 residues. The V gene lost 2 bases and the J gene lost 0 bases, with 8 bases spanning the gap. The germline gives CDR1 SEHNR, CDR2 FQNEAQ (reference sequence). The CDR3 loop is CASSLWESSYNSPLHF. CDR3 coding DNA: TGTGCCAGCAGCTTATGGGAGAGCTCCTATAATTCACCCCTCCACTTT. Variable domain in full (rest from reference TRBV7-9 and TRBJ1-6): DTGVSQNPRHKITKRGQNVTFRCDPISEHNRLYWYRQTLGQGPEFLTYFQNEAQLEKSRLLSDRFSAERPKGSFSTLEIQRTEQGDSAMYLCASSLWESSYNSPLHFGNGTRLTVT.

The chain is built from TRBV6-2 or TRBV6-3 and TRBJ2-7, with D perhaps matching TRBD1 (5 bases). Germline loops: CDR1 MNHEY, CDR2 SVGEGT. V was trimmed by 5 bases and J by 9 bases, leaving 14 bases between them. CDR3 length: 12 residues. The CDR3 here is CASSEPSGRQYF. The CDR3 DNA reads TGTGCCAGCAGTGAGCCCTCAGGGCGGCAGTACTTC.

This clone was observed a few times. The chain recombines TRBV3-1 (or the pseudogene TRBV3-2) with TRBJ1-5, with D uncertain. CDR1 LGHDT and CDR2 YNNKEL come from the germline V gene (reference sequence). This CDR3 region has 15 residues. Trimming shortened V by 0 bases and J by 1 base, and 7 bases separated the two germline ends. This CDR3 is CASSQDHRSNQPQHF. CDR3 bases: TGTGCCAGCAGCCAAGACCACAGAAGCAATCAGCCCCAGCATTTT.

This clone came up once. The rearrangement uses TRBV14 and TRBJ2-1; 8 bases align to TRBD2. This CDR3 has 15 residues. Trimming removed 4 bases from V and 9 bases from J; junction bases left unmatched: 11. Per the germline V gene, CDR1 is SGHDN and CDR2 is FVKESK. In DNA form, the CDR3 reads TGTGCCAGCAGCCCGGTCGGGAGGGCTTTGGGTGAGCAGTTCTTC. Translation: CASSPVGRALGEQFF.

The CDR3 loop is CASSPGQGKVGELFF. As DNA, the CDR3 is TGTGCCAGCAGCCCCGGACAGGGGAAGGTCGGGGAGCTGTTTTTT. The chain joins TRBV7-7 to TRBJ2-2; 9 bases agree with TRBD1. CDR1 and CDR2 from the germline V gene are SSHAT and FNYEAQ (reference sequence). The length of the CDR3 is 15 residues. J was trimmed by 7 bases and V by 5 bases; bases with no gene match: 8.

CDR3 region: CASSFLRDSYEQYF. The DNA of the CDR3 is TGTGCCAGCAGCTTCCTCCGGGACTCCTACGAGCAGTACTTC. V is TRBV5-5 and J is TRBJ2-7; perhaps TRBD2 as D (5 bases). This CDR3 is 14 amino acids long. From germline, CDR1 is SGHKS and CDR2 YYEKEE (reference sequence). V lost 2 bases and J lost 0, with 9 bases in between. The variable domain in full, with the rest retrieved from reference TRBV5-5 and TRBJ2-7, is DAGVTQSPTHLIKTRGQQVTLRCSPISGHKSVSWYQQVLGQGPQFIFQYYEKEERGRGNFPDRFSARQFPNYSSELNVNALLLGDSALYLCASSFLRDSYEQYFGPGTRLTVT.